This T cell receptor (beta chain) was sequenced during a study of T cells in localized non-small cell lung cancer. Study-wide findings and caveats: There were a median around 57 of the top 100 tumor clones appearing in adjacent lung. Compared with tumor, uninvolved adjacent lung displayed greater T cell clonality, ranking highest overall. Heterogeneity is still possible, as just one tumor region was sequenced.

The CDR3 loop spans 15 amino acids. V was pared by 0 bases and J by 3 bases, with 10 bases between. CDR1 and CDR2 (germline): SGHDN, FVKESK. TCRdb's copy holds only in-frame clones and misses some; the assay was immunoSEQ multiplex PCR. The profile shows tens of thousands of clones, roughly 90% of them singletons. Concerning this clone: Its antigen remains unknown.

The source is a male donor at least 60 years old with stage I squamous cell lung carcinoma. The chain is built from TRBV14 and TRBJ2-3; unclear D gene. Material: peripheral blood, obtained before any cancer treatment. The DNA of the CDR3 is TGTGCCAGCAGCCAAGATAGGTGGAGTACAGATACGCAGTATTTT. It specifies CASSQDRWSTDTQYF.